This T cell receptor beta chain is from a study of cytomegalovirus exposure and HLA in healthy donors. Points from the study as a whole: As a later analysis revealed, most CMV-associated TCR beta chains appeared HLA-restricted.

PCR was performed using 60 Vbeta and 13 Jbeta primers. Some clones are missing from TCRdb's copy, which holds only in-frame ones; the method was immunoSEQ multiplex PCR. In the table there are some 60,000 clones, 70% to 75% of which are singletons. Comments on this clone: The antigen remains unidentified.

V lost 9 bases to trimming and J lost 4 bases, with 16 bases between them. CDR3 length: 14 amino acids. CDR1 is SNHLY, CDR2 FYNNEI, per germline. The material sequenced was PBMCs. This sequence was found in a young woman in good health and CMV-seronegative. The chain employs TRBV2 and TRBJ1-3; D may be TRBD1 (6 bases). The CDR3, as DNA: TGTGCCAGGAGATTGACAGGAGAAGGAAACACCATATATTTT. Translated: CARRLTGEGNTIYF.